This T cell receptor (beta chain) was captured by sequencing in a study of tumor-infiltrating lymphocytes in primary liver carcinoma. Whole-study context: The tumors ranged from about 4.2 to 11 cm across and fell within stage T1-T3 N0M0. Findings and caveats of the study: Blood fell significantly below tumors in its top-250-clone fraction (p = 0.039). All five tumor regions shared only about 7.5-25% of top clones.

A word on this clonotype: The antigen remains undetermined.

Co-extraction of both nucleic acids (RNA and DNA) used about 19-33 mg of unsorted bulk tissue. Starting from approximately 470 ng of total RNA, TCR beta cDNA was produced with a primer in the constant region. Amplification in three nested multiplex PCR rounds with slightly modified ARM-PCR gave rise to TCR beta libraries. A C-beta reverse primer and TRBV1-TRBV30 forward primers served in each of the first two PCR rounds, at about 10 cycles apiece. TCRdb processed the multiplex PCR reads anew with MiXCR; each CDR3 protein has one entry. The sample yields some 120,000 distinct CDR3 sequences, about 59% seen once. The V and J ends lost 2 bases and 3 bases, in that order; junction bases with no gene match: 11. The germline gives CDR1 SNHLY, CDR2 FYNNEI. The CDR3 contains 17 residues.

The specimen sequenced was liver tumor tissue from sampling region 1. Subset defined: tumor region T1, superior pole. The receptor comes from a woman between 55 and 75 years old with primary liver carcinoma and hepatitis B virus infection. This chain uses TRBV2 with TRBJ2-5; 8 bases align to TRBD2. The CDR3 is CASSERSPGLGEETQYF. CDR3 DNA: TGTGCCAGCAGTGAAAGGTCCCCGGGACTAGGGGAAGAGACCCAGTACTTC.